This T cell receptor (beta chain) was documented in a study of shared clonotypes between healthy human individuals. Clones were read by immunoSEQ multiplex PCR, and TCRdb kept only the in-frame ones, dropping some. This table has 150,000 to 200,000 clones, about 93% appearing once. CDR1 is MNHNS, CDR2 SASEGT, per germline. This CDR3 has 14 residues. Trimming took off 4 bases at V and 3 bases at J, with 10 bases between the two ends. This clonotype originated in a woman aged 25 to 39 in good health. V is TRBV6-1 and J is TRBJ1-5, with TRBD1 as a possible D gene (6 bases). The sequenced sample was naive CD4+ T cells sorted from blood. The subset was: CD45RA+ positively selected. CDR3 protein: CASSANRVNQPQHF. In nucleotides, the CDR3 is TGTGCCAGCAGTGCCAACAGGGTCAATCAGCCCCAGCATTTT.